These 26 T cell receptor beta chains originate from one sample sequenced in a study of CD8 T cells in Susac syndrome. The RNA input was 0.5 to 1 ug, and it was reverse transcribed with random hexamers. One entry per CDR3 protein, called by TCRdb with MiXCR from the immunoSEQ multiplex PCR reads. The table shows about 300,000 distinct CDR3 sequences, with around 91% occurring only once. Sample: CD8+ T cells from PBMCs. These receptors were taken from a human donor with multiple sclerosis.

This clonotype was seen ten or more times. The rearrangement uses TRBV4-3 and TRBJ2-5; the match to TRBD2 covers 7 bases. The CDR3 extends over 17 amino acids. The trim removed 0 bases at V and 5 bases at J, leaving 12 bases unmatched. From germline, CDR1 is LGHNA and CDR2 YSLEER. DNA for the CDR3: TGCGCCAGCAGCCAAGATCTGGGCGGGAGCGGGAAGGAGACCCAGTACTTC. Protein product: CASSQDLGGSGKETQYF.

The rearrangement joins TRBV5-4 to TRBJ2-5; the match to TRBD1 covers 9 bases. V lost 3 bases and J lost 5; bases outside the gene matches: 8. This CDR3 is 15 amino acids long. CDR1 SGHNT and CDR2 YYREEE come from the germline V gene (reference sequence). CDR3 in DNA: TGTGCCAGCAGCTCTATGGGACAGGGCTTGGAGACCCAGTACTTC. This translates into CASSSMGQGLETQYF.

The rearrangement links TRBV4-3 to TRBJ2-7; TRBD2 matches 7 bases. Germline V CDR1 and CDR2: LGHNA, YSLEER. After removal of 6 bases from V and 3 bases from J, the junction contained 8 bases not matched to a gene. The CDR3 is made up of 14 amino acids. This CDR3 is CASSQSGDYYEQYF. The CDR3 nucleotides are TGCGCCAGCAGTCAAAGCGGGGATTACTACGAGCAGTACTTC.

The chain employs TRBV4-2 and TRBJ1-5; possibly TRBD1 for D (5 bases). V lost 2 bases, J lost 7 bases, and 21 bases lay in between. The germline V gene encodes CDR1 LGHNA and CDR2 YNFKEQ. The CDR3 totals 17 residues. The CDR3 reads CASSQQTTVTSRQPQHF. In DNA form, the CDR3 reads TGTGCCAGCAGCCAACAAACGACAGTGACTTCTAGACAGCCCCAGCATTTT.

This CDR3 is CASSSPGTGGKETQYF. The CDR3 nucleotides are TGTGCCAGCAGTTCACCCGGGACAGGGGGCAAAGAGACCCAGTACTTC. The rearrangement uses TRBV28 and TRBJ2-5; 12 positions agree with TRBD1. The ends lost 4 bases at V and 3 bases at J; junction bases unmatched: 6. Per the germline V gene, CDR1 is MDHEN and CDR2 is SYDVKM. The CDR3 runs to 16 residues.

The CDR3 DNA sequence: TGTGCCAGCAGCGGACATGGACAGGGACCGATTGCTGAAGCTTTCTTT. It codes for CASSGHGQGPIAEAFF. The rearrangement links TRBV13 to TRBJ1-1, with 8 bases identical to TRBD1. Per germline, CDR1 PRHDT and CDR2 FYEKMQ (reference sequence). Trimming at V came to 5 bases and at J to 6 bases, leaving 14 bases not matched to a gene. CDR3 size: 16 residues.

The chain combines TRBV28 with TRBJ2-7; the D is unclear. This CDR3 has 13 residues. The V and J ends lost 11 bases and 0 bases respectively, with 14 bases between them. Germline V gives CDR1 MDHEN, CDR2 SYDVKM. CDR3 coding DNA: TGTGCCCACCGGACGGAGAGCTCCTACGAGCAGTACTTC. This encodes CAHRTESSYEQYF.

This chain uses TRBV6-2 or TRBV6-3 with TRBJ2-5; TRBD2 matches 11 bases. Germline V CDR1 and CDR2: MNHEY, SVGEGT. Trimming cost V 6 bases and J 0 bases; bases outside gene matches: 3. This CDR3 has 15 residues. CDR3: CASSGTSGYQETQYF. CDR3 in DNA: TGTGCCAGCAGCGGGACTAGCGGTTACCAAGAGACCCAGTACTTC.

The chain is built from TRBV4-3 and TRBJ2-7; TRBD2 aligns across 9 bases. CDR3 size: 15 residues. Per the germline V gene, CDR1 is LGHNA and CDR2 is YSLEER. V gave up 4 bases and J gave up 7 bases; unmatched junction bases: 11. CDR3 DNA: TGCGCCAGCAGCCCACGCGGGGGGGCCTCGTGGGAGCAGTACTTC. It translates to CASSPRGGASWEQYF.

V is TRBV21-1 and J is TRBJ1-1; TRBD1 was called by the table and not checked on the DNA. TRBV21-1 is flagged as a pseudogene. The CDR3 sequence is 15 residues long. CDR3 nucleotides: TGTGCCAGCAGCACGGGGACAGGGTTGTACACTGAAGCTTTCTTT. This translates into CASSTGTGLYTEAFF.

The chain uses TRBV9 and TRBJ2-7, with TRBD2 as a possible D gene (5 bases). The CDR3 is 15 residues long. Trimming stripped 1 base from V and 2 bases from J, with 13 bases between. Germline CDR1 SGDLS, CDR2 YYNGEE. CDR3 DNA: TGTGCCAGCAGCGTATCGAGTAGCGACCCCTACGAGCAGTACTTC. Protein product: CASSVSSSDPYEQYF.

The gene calls are TRBV20-1 and TRBJ2-1; perhaps TRBD2 as D (5 bases). The CDR3 is made up of 16 amino acids. Looked up from germline, CDR1 is DFQATT and CDR2 is SNEGSKA (reference sequence). Trimming removed 7 bases from V and 0 bases from J, with 19 bases in between. The CDR3 nucleotides are TGCAGTGTTCCGTCCCTTGGGAGCCCCTCCTACAATGAGCAGTTCTTC. This codes for CSVPSLGSPSYNEQFF.

This clonotype was seen only once. Mismatch with germline at one junction end may stem from a read error. The chain combines TRBV7-7 with TRBJ2-5; D may be TRBD1 (6 bases). This CDR3 region has 15 residues. Per germline, CDR1 SSHAT and CDR2 FNYEAQ (reference sequence). The CDR3 sequence is CASTPSRGIEETQYF. The CDR3 bases are TGTGCTAGCACCCCTTCTAGGGGGATTGAAGAGACCCAGTACTTC.

The chain links TRBV28 to TRBJ2-7; TRBD1 matches 8 bases. With 6 bases clipped from V and 5 bases from J, the junction kept 9 bases outside the gene matches. The length of the CDR3 is 14 residues. CDR1 and CDR2 from the germline V gene are MDHEN and SYDVKM. The CDR3 region has the DNA TGTGCCAGCAGGCCTCCGGGACAGGTCCACGAGCAGTACTTC. Its translation: CASRPPGQVHEQYF.

The chain is built from TRBV20-1 and TRBJ2-5; D might be TRBD2 (6 bases). The V and J ends lost 0 bases and 5 bases respectively, with 10 bases between them. CDR3 length equals 13 residues. Germline V gene lookup returns CDR1 DFQATT and CDR2 SNEGSKA (reference sequence). Written as DNA, the CDR3 is TGCAGTGCTAGAGATGGTGGGGGGGAGACCCAGTACTTC. Translation: CSARDGGGETQYF.

The chain links TRBV27 to TRBJ2-7; D gene unclear. Germline loops: CDR1 MNHEY, CDR2 SMNVEV (reference sequence). CDR3 length: 11 residues. The V end lost 6 bases, the J end lost 7 bases, and 10 bases lay between the germline ends. This CDR3 is CASRSIGEQYF. The CDR3 DNA reads as TGTGCCAGCAGGTCTATCGGGGAGCAGTACTTC.

The chain carries TRBV6-2 or TRBV6-3 and TRBJ2-7; 7 nucleotides match TRBD2. Germline V gives CDR1 MNHEY, CDR2 SVGEGT. The CDR3 length is 16 residues. V was pared by 4 bases and J by 3 bases, with 12 bases of the junction left unmatched. For the CDR3, the DNA is TGTGCCAGCAGTTCCTCAAGACTAGCCAGTGTCTACGAGCAGTACTTC. It codes for CASSSSRLASVYEQYF.

The chain couples TRBV27 to TRBJ2-1; 12 bases are shared with TRBD2. The germline CDR1 and CDR2 sequences are MNHEY and SMNVEV (reference sequence). The J segment lost 3 bases and the V segment lost 2 bases, leaving 5 bases of the junction unmatched. The length of the CDR3 is 17 residues. The CDR3 here is CASSLLAGGPIYNEQFF. The CDR3 nucleotides are TGTGCCAGCAGTTTACTAGCGGGAGGGCCAATCTACAATGAGCAGTTCTTC.

The chain is built from TRBV9 and TRBJ2-3, with 9 bases matching TRBD2. The germline gives CDR1 SGDLS, CDR2 YYNGEE. This CDR3 has 15 amino acids. The V and J ends lost 4 bases and 2 bases, in that order; junction bases with no gene match: 5. CDR3: CASSPGGLATDTQYF. The CDR3 DNA follows: TGTGCCAGCAGCCCGGGGGGACTAGCCACAGATACGCAGTATTTT.

CDR3 region: CAISGQGSNQPQHF. Here the CDR3 DNA reads TGTGCCATCAGCGGACAGGGGAGCAATCAGCCCCAGCATTTT. V usage is TRBV10-3 and J usage is TRBJ1-5; 9 positions agree with TRBD1. The germline CDR1 and CDR2 sequences are ENHRY and SYGVKD. The CDR3 totals 14 residues. Losses at the gene ends were 6 bases for V and 1 base for J; bases not matched to a gene: 1.

J is TRBJ1-5 and V is TRBV20-1; D call uncertain. Germline lookup yields CDR1 DFQATT and CDR2 SNEGSKA (reference sequence). V gave up 3 bases and J gave up 3 bases, with 15 bases separating them. The CDR3 has 15 amino acids. The CDR3 coding sequence is TGCAGTGCTAGTAGCCACCTGGATTACAATCAGCCCCAGCATTTT. It codes for CSASSHLDYNQPQHF.

This chain uses TRBV5-4 with TRBJ2-7; a weak D match, TRBD2 (6 bases). From germline, CDR1 is SGHNT and CDR2 YYREEE (reference sequence). V was pared by 0 bases and J by 1 base, with 11 bases between. This CDR3 region has 15 residues. The DNA for the CDR3 is TGTGCCAGCAGCTTGGACCGGGACTTATCCTACGAGCAGTACTTC. It translates to CASSLDRDLSYEQYF. Supplemented by reference TRBV5-4 and TRBJ2-7, the full variable domain reads ETGVTQSPTHLIKTRGQQVTLRCSSQSGHNTVSWYQQALGQGPQFIFQYYREEENGRGNFPPRFSGLQFPNYSSELNVNALELDDSALYLCASSLDRDLSYEQYFGPGTRLTVT.

The chain joins TRBV5-4 to TRBJ2-1, with unresolved D. With 2 bases removed from V and 8 bases from J, the gap between germline ends came to 14 bases. This CDR3 region has 14 residues. Germline CDR1 and CDR2: SGHNT and YYREEE (reference sequence). CDR3 bases: TGTGCCAGCAGCTTCGGGCCCAAGAACGATGAGCAGTTCTTC. It is translated as CASSFGPKNDEQFF.

The chain joins TRBV7-9 to TRBJ1-1; possible D gene TRBD1, 6 bases. Trimming stripped 5 bases from V and 8 bases from J, with 18 bases between. The CDR3 runs to 14 residues. Germline assignment: CDR1 SEHNR and CDR2 FQNEAQ (reference sequence). CDR3 amino acids: CASSRDPDSPEAFF. In nucleotides, the CDR3 is TGTGCCAGCAGCCGAGACCCGGACAGCCCCGAAGCTTTCTTT.

This clonotype appeared a single time. The chain couples TRBV28 to TRBJ2-7; TRBD1 matches at 11 bases. Trimming took 8 bases from V and 2 from J; bases not matched to a gene: 8. CDR3 length equals 15 residues. Germline V CDR1 and CDR2: MDHEN, SYDVKM. The CDR3 is CASANPGQGAYEQYF. CDR3 nucleotide sequence: TGTGCCAGCGCTAATCCGGGACAGGGGGCCTACGAGCAGTACTTC.

The chain uses TRBV6-1 and TRBJ2-1; D is perhaps TRBD2 (7 bases). Trimming removed 3 bases from V and 9 bases from J, with 15 bases in between. The CDR3 spans 14 residues. Germline V gene data show CDR1 as MNHNS and CDR2 as SASEGT. CDR3 protein: CASSDTGGVFEQFF. DNA for the CDR3: TGTGCCAGCAGTGATACGGGGGGCGTCTTTGAGCAGTTCTTC.